This entry lists 14 T cell receptor beta chains sequenced from one sample in a study of blood T cell repertoires in COVID-19. TCRdb keeps only in-frame clones here, not all; method: immunoSEQ multiplex PCR. The sample holds tens of thousands of clones, around 90% seen once. The sample was peripheral blood. The receptors stem from a man in his 60s with COVID-19, enrolled during active disease.

The genes are TRBV5-4 and TRBJ1-6; 8 positions agree with TRBD1. V lost 3 bases, J lost 5 bases, and 7 bases stayed unmatched. In germline, CDR1 is SGHNT, CDR2 YYREEE (reference sequence). This CDR3 has 16 residues. The CDR3 DNA follows: TGTGCCAGCAGCTCAGGACAGGGCCCGAATAATTCACCCCTCCACTTT. Protein: CASSSGQGPNNSPLHF.

This clone has just one count. V usage is TRBV2 and J usage is TRBJ2-1; no reliable D call. The V gene lost 7 bases and the J gene lost 0 bases, with 7 bases spanning the gap. Germline CDR1 and CDR2: SNHLY and FYNNEI. The CDR3 is made up of 13 amino acids. The DNA for the CDR3 is TGTGCCAGCATATTTAGCTCCTACAATGAGCAGTTCTTC. This translates into CASIFSSYNEQFF.

In DNA, the CDR3 is TGTGCCAGCAGCTACCTACAGGGAGGGGATGAGCAGTTCTTC. Its protein product is CASSYLQGGDEQFF. The V call is TRBV7-9, the J call TRBJ2-1, with D possibly TRBD2 on 7 matching bases. CDR1 SEHNR and CDR2 FQNEAQ come from the germline V gene (reference sequence). Deletions cut 4 bases from V and 8 bases from J, with 15 bases between. This CDR3 contains 14 residues. The full variable domain, completed using reference TRBV7-9 and TRBJ2-1, is DTGVSQNPRHKITKRGQNVTFRCDPISEHNRLYWYRQTLGQGPEFLTYFQNEAQLEKSRLLSDRFSAERPKGSFSTLEIQRTEQGDSAMYLCASSYLQGGDEQFFGPGTRLTVL.

The chain couples TRBV6-2 or TRBV6-3 to TRBJ2-2; maybe TRBD2 (5 bases). The V end was cut by 4 bases, the J end by 7 bases, with 10 bases between. CDR1 is MNHEY and CDR2 is SVGEGT in the germline V gene. CDR3 length equals 13 residues. In nucleotides, the CDR3 is TGTGCCAGCAGTTCTAGCAGAAACGGGGAGCTGTTTTTT. Amino acid sequence: CASSSSRNGELFF.

The chain employs TRBV20-1 and TRBJ1-5, with unresolved D. The V gene lost 3 bases and the J gene lost 6 bases, with 15 bases spanning the gap. The CDR3 runs 14 residues. CDR1 and CDR2 from the germline V gene are DFQATT and SNEGSKA (reference sequence). The CDR3 sequence is CSASSVQTFQPQHF. The CDR3 DNA sequence: TGCAGTGCTAGTTCTGTCCAAACATTTCAGCCCCAGCATTTT.

This sequence joins TRBV4-3 and TRBJ2-3; 10 bases line up with TRBD2. With 0 bases clipped from V and 3 bases from J, the junction kept 6 bases outside the gene matches. The germline gives CDR1 LGHNA, CDR2 YSLEER. The CDR3 is made up of 17 amino acids. The CDR3 sequence is CASSQDPGLADTDTQYF. CDR3 DNA sequence: TGCGCCAGCAGCCAAGATCCCGGACTAGCGGATACAGATACGCAGTATTTT.

The chain employs TRBV4-3 and TRBJ1-4; possibly TRBD1 for D (6 bases). Germline V CDR1 and CDR2: LGHNA, YSLEER. Trimming shortened V by 1 base and J by 6 bases, and 18 bases separated the two germline ends. The CDR3 has 17 amino acids. CDR3 DNA sequence: TGCGCCAGCAGCCAAGGGGGTCCCATGGCAGGGGATGAAAAACTGTTTTTT. Protein: CASSQGGPMAGDEKLFF.

J is TRBJ2-2 and V is TRBV15; TRBD2 might be the D (6 bases). The ends were cut back, 1 base at V and 5 bases at J, with 8 bases in the middle. Germline V gene sequence: CDR1 LNHNV, CDR2 YYDKDF (reference sequence). The CDR3 is made up of 14 amino acids. The CDR3 spells CATSRGRETGELFF. CDR3 DNA: TGTGCCACCAGCAGAGGGAGGGAAACCGGGGAGCTGTTTTTT.

The chain employs TRBV3-1 (or the pseudogene TRBV3-2) and TRBJ2-7; 7 bases are a match to TRBD1. Germline CDR1 and CDR2: LGHDT and YNNKEL (reference sequence). CDR3 size: 16 residues. With 0 bases clipped from V and 2 bases from J, the junction kept 7 bases outside the gene matches. The CDR3 is CASSQEKGALPYEQYF. The CDR3 nucleotides are TGTGCCAGCAGCCAAGAAAAGGGGGCACTTCCCTACGAGCAGTACTTC.

This clone was seen only a few times. This chain links TRBV5-1 with TRBJ2-2; D remains ambiguous. This CDR3 region has 16 residues. Trimming shortened V by 0 bases and J by 1 base, and 10 bases separated the two germline ends. Germline V lookup: CDR1 SGHRS, CDR2 YFSETQ. The CDR3 is CASSLAAQVNTGELFF. In nucleotides, the CDR3 is TGCGCCAGCAGCTTGGCCGCGCAGGTGAACACCGGGGAGCTGTTTTTT.

The V and J genes are TRBV4-2 and TRBJ2-1; D remains ambiguous. V shed 0 bases and J shed 0 bases, with 9 bases lying between them. The CDR3 sequence is 16 residues long. In germline, CDR1 is LGHNA, CDR2 YNFKEQ. CDR3 nucleotide sequence: TGTGCCAGCAGCCAAGATGGAGAGAGCTCCTACAATGAGCAGTTCTTC. It encodes CASSQDGESSYNEQFF.

The V call is TRBV12-3 or TRBV12-4, the J call TRBJ1-1; D is possibly TRBD1 (5 bases). V was trimmed by 6 bases and J by 5 bases, leaving 13 bases between them. The CDR3 runs 13 residues. The DNA for the CDR3 is TGTGCCAGCAGCCGAGCTGGGACTACTGAAGCTTTCTTT. The encoded protein is CASSRAGTTEAFF.

The chain carries TRBV6-6 and TRBJ2-7; D call uncertain. CDR1 and CDR2 from the germline V gene are MNHNY and SVGAGI (reference sequence). CDR3 length: 13 amino acids. V was clipped by 8 bases and J by 2 bases, with 13 bases between them. Written as DNA, the CDR3 is TGTGCCAGCGCACCGAGCCTAGCCTACGAGCAGTACTTC. It translates to CASAPSLAYEQYF.

The rearrangement joins TRBV7-2 to TRBJ1-1; D not resolved. V lost 2 bases to trimming and J lost 1 base, with 2 bases between them. Germline V gene lookup returns CDR1 SGHTA and CDR2 FQGNSA. The CDR3 extends over 12 amino acids. CDR3 residues: CASSLQNTEAFF. The CDR3 coding sequence is TGTGCCAGCAGCTTACAGAACACTGAAGCTTTCTTT.